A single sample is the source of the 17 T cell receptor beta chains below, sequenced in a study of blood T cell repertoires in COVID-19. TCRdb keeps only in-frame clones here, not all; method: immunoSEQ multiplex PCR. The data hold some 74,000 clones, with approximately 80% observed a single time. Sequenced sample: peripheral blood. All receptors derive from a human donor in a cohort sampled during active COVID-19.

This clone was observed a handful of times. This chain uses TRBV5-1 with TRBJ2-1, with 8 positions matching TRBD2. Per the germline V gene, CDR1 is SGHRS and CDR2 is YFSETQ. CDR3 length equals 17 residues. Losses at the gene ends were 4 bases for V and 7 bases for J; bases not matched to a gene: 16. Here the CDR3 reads CASSRRIGGGPGNEQFF. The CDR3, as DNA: TGCGCCAGCAGCCGTAGGATTGGCGGGGGGCCGGGGAATGAGCAGTTCTTC.

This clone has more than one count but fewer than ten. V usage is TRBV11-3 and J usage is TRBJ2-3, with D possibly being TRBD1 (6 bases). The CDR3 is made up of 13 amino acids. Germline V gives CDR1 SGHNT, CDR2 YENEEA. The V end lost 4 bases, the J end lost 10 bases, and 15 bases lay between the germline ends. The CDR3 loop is CASSSRVGGAQYF. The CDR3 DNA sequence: TGTGCCAGCAGCTCGAGGGTTGGGGGCGCGCAGTATTTT.

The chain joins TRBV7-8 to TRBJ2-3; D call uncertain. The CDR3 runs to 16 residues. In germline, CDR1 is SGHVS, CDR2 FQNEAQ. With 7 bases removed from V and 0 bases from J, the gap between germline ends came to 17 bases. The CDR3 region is CASKKRQATSTDTQYF. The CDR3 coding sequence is TGTGCCAGCAAGAAAAGGCAGGCCACTAGCACAGATACGCAGTATTTT.

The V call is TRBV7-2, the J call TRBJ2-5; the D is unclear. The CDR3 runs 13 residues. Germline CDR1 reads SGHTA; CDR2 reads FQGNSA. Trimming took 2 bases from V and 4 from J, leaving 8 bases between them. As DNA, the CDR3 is TGTGCCAGCAGCTTATTCAGTGGAGAGACCCAGTACTTC. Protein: CASSLFSGETQYF.

CDR3: CASSSRAGGGYNEQFF. In nucleotides, the CDR3 is TGTGCCAGCAGCAGTAGGGCGGGTGGGGGGTACAATGAGCAGTTCTTC. The chain couples TRBV7-9 to TRBJ2-1; D might be TRBD2 (6 bases). The CDR3 has 16 residues. V dropped 5 bases and J dropped 4 bases, with 18 bases sitting between them. Germline values: CDR1 SEHNR, CDR2 FQNEAQ (reference sequence).

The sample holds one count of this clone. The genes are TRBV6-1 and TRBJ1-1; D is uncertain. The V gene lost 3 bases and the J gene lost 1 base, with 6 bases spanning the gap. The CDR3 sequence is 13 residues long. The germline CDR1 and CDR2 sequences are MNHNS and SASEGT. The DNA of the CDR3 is TGTGCCAGCAGTGATAGGAGGAACACTGAAGCTTTCTTT. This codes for CASSDRRNTEAFF.

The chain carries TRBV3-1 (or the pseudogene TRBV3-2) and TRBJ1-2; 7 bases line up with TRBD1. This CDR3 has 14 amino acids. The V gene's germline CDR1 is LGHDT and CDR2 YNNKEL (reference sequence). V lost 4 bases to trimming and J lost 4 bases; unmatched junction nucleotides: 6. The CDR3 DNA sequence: TGTGCCAGCAGCCCCGGGACAGCATTCTATGGCTACACCTTC. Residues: CASSPGTAFYGYTF.

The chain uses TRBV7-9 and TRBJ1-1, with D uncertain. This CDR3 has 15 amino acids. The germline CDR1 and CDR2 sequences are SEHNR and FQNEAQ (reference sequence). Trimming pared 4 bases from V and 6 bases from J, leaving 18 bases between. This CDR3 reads CASSSGAARVSEAFF. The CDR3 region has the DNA TGTGCCAGCAGCTCTGGAGCGGCGCGGGTCTCTGAAGCTTTCTTT.

The CDR3 protein is CASSLQPGYGYTF. CDR3 DNA sequence: TGTGCCAGCAGCTTGCAGCCCGGGTATGGCTACACCTTC. The J gene is TRBJ1-2, the V gene TRBV28; no firm D call. Germline V CDR1 and CDR2: MDHEN, SYDVKM. This CDR3 is 13 amino acids long. V lost 6 bases, J lost 5 bases, and 13 bases lay in between.

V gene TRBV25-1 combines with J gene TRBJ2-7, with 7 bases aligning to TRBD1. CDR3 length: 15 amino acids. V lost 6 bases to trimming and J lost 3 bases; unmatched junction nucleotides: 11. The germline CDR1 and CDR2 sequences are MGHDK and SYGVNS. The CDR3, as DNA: TGTGCCAGCAGAGAAACAGGGGTGCGCAACTACGAGCAGTACTTC. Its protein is CASRETGVRNYEQYF.

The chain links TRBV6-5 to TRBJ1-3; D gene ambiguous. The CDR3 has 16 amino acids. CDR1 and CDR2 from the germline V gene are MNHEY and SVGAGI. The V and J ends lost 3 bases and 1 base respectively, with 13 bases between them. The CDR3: CASSYAGGRSGNTIYF. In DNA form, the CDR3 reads TGTGCCAGCAGTTATGCTGGAGGGCGGTCTGGAAACACCATATATTTT.

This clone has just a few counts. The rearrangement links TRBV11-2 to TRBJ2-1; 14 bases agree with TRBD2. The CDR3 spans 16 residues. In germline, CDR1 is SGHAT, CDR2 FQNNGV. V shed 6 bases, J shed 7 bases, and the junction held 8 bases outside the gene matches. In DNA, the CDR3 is TGTGCCAGCAGAAGGACTAGCGGGAGGTCTGAGAATGAGCAGTTCTTC. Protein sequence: CASRRTSGRSENEQFF.

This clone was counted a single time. The CDR3 region has the DNA TGTGCCAGCTCACCGACAGGGGTAGATAGCGAGCAGTACTTC. Its protein is CASSPTGVDSEQYF. The chain links TRBV18 to TRBJ2-7; 8 bases map to TRBD1. The V gene's germline CDR1 is KGHSH and CDR2 LQKENI. CDR3 length equals 14 residues. Trimming removed 3 bases from V and 6 bases from J; junction bases left unmatched: 7.

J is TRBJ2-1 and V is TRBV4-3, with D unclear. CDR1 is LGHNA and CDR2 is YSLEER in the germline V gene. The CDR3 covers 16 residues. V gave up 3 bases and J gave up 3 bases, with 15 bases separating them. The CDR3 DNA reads TGCGCCAGCAGCCATCCTCTCCGGGTGAGCTACAATGAGCAGTTCTTC. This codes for CASSHPLRVSYNEQFF.

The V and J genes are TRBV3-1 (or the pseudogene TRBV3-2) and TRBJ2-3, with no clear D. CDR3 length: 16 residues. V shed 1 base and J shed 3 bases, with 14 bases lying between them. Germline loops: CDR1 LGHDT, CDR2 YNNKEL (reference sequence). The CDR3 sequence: CASSQGSGLGTDTQYF. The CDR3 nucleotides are TGTGCCAGCAGCCAAGGGAGTGGCCTGGGTACAGATACGCAGTATTTT.

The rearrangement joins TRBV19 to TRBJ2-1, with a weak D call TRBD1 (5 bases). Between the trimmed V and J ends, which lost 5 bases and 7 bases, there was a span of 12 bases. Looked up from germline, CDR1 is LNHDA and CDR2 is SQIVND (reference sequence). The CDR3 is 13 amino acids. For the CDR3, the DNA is TGTGCCAGTAGTCTAACAGGTTGGAATGAGCAGTTCTTC. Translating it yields CASSLTGWNEQFF.

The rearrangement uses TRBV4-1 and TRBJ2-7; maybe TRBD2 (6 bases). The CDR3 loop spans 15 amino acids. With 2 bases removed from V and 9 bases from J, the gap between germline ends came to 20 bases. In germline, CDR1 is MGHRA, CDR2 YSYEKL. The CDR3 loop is CASSQSVSGVGTQYF. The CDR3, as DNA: TGCGCCAGCAGCCAATCGGTTTCGGGGGTCGGGACGCAGTACTTC.